This T cell receptor beta chain is drawn from a study of cytomegalovirus exposure and HLA in healthy donors. On this clone: Its antigen is undetermined.

Study-level results: Fewer than 200 TCR beta chains were listed as cytomegalovirus-associated.

Use of 60 Vbeta and 13 Jbeta primers characterized the PCR. The data were produced by immunoSEQ multiplex PCR, yet TCRdb's version contains in-frame clones alone and is incomplete. The table lists roughly 100,000 clones, 65% to 85% of them singletons, with 5% to 6.5% in the top ten. Sequenced input: PBMCs. This clonotype was sampled from a young man in good health and CMV-seronegative.

CDR3 sequence (DNA): TGTGCCAGCAGGGGGAGTCTCTACGAGCAGTACTTC. This codes for CASRGSLYEQYF. The V and J genes are TRBV6-6 and TRBJ2-7; D might be TRBD2 (5 bases). CDR1 MNHNY and CDR2 SVGAGI come from the germline V gene (reference sequence). V was pared by 6 bases and J by 3 bases, with 9 bases between. The CDR3 loop spans 12 amino acids.